A single sample gave rise to the 22 T cell receptor beta chains below, sequenced in a study of Graves' ophthalmopathy and Graves' hyperthyroidism. From RNA, the CDR3 regions of TCR beta chains were amplified and sequenced. First-round RT-PCR used HTBI primers; second-round multiplex PCR followed. TCRdb itself ran the multiplex PCR reads through MiXCR, one entry per CDR3 protein. The table includes 200,000 to 250,000 distinct CDR3 sequences, approximately 21% detected once. Source material: peripheral blood. These receptors came from a woman in her fifties or sixties with Graves' ophthalmopathy.

At least ten counts were recorded for this clonotype. A read error is possible here, since a much larger clone lies one base away. The chain is built from TRBV28 and TRBJ2-7; D remains ambiguous. Germline lookup yields CDR1 MDHEN and CDR2 SYDVKM. The CDR3 runs to 11 residues. The ends were cut back, 6 bases at V and 3 bases at J, with 6 bases in the middle. The CDR3 nucleotides read TGTGCCAGCAGGGCCAACTACGAGCAGTACTTC. It translates to CASRANYEQYF.

This clonotype was observed at least ten times. This rearrangement joins TRBV27 to TRBJ1-2; D remains ambiguous. V lost 3 bases to trimming and J lost 7 bases, with 15 bases between them. This CDR3 is 14 amino acids long. Germline CDR1 is MNHEY and CDR2 is SMNVEV (reference sequence). In nucleotides, the CDR3 is TGTGCCAGCAGTTTCGAGTCTGGGTTGGGTGGCTACACCTTC. Its translation is CASSFESGLGGYTF.

The rearrangement joins TRBV7-2 to TRBJ2-5; possibly TRBD2 for D (6 bases). V lost 4 bases and J 1 base, leaving 13 bases between the germline ends. The CDR3 has 15 amino acids. Germline CDR1 SGHTA, CDR2 FQGNSA. This CDR3 reads CASSWVGGSQETQYF. The CDR3 nucleotides are TGTGCCAGCAGCTGGGTGGGGGGTTCCCAAGAGACCCAGTACTTC.

This rearrangement joins TRBV20-1 to TRBJ1-2; 9 positions agree with TRBD1. The CDR3 loop spans 13 amino acids. V was pared by 6 bases and J by 7 bases, with 9 bases of the junction left unmatched. The germline CDR1 and CDR2 sequences are DFQATT and SNEGSKA (reference sequence). The CDR3, as DNA: TGCAGTGCAAGGGACAGGGACCCCTTTGGCTACACCTTC. Translated: CSARDRDPFGYTF.

This clonotype showed up many times. The chain recombines TRBV4-2 with TRBJ1-3, with D perhaps matching TRBD1 (5 bases). CDR3 length: 18 residues. V was clipped by 0 bases and J by 4 bases, with 19 bases between them. CDR1 is LGHNA, CDR2 YNFKEQ, per germline. This chain's CDR3 is CASSQEIGGGGVGNTIYF. The CDR3 DNA reads as TGTGCCAGCAGCCAAGAGATCGGTGGGGGGGGAGTCGGAAACACCATATATTTT.

This chain connects TRBV11-1 to TRBJ2-2; D unresolved. This CDR3 is 16 amino acids long. CDR1 and CDR2 (germline): SGHAT, FQDESV (reference sequence). V was clipped by 1 base and J by 5 bases, with 14 bases between them. CDR3 protein: CASSLEGDTRTGELFF. DNA for the CDR3: TGTGCCAGCAGCTTAGAAGGTGACACACGGACCGGGGAGCTGTTTTTT.

Ten or more counts support this clonotype. One end of the junction fails to match germline, which may point to a read error. The rearrangement uses TRBV12-3 or TRBV12-4 and TRBJ1-5, with D possibly matching TRBD1 (6 bases). The CDR3 extends over 14 amino acids. The CDR3 nucleotides are TGTGCCAGCAGTCCCGGACAGATCAATCAGCCTCAGCATTTT. Translation: CASSPGQINQPQHF.

This clonotype was recorded many times. CDR3: CSARKTQGKMNQPQHF. In DNA form, the CDR3 reads TGCAGTGCTAGAAAAACACAGGGTAAGATGAATCAGCCCCAGCATTTT. This sequence joins TRBV20-1 and TRBJ1-5, with D maybe TRBD1 (6 bases). This CDR3 comprises 16 residues. Trimming removed 2 bases from V and 4 bases from J, with 18 bases in between. Germline CDR1 DFQATT, CDR2 SNEGSKA (reference sequence).

This chain links TRBV4-1 with TRBJ1-1, with D maybe TRBD1 (5 bases). This CDR3 region has 15 residues. The ends were cut back, 6 bases at V and 6 bases at J, with 20 bases in the middle. Germline lookup yields CDR1 MGHRA and CDR2 YSYEKL. Here the CDR3 DNA reads TGCGCCAGCAGTCGACAGTGGGAGTCCGGCCCTGAAGCTTTCTTT. Its protein product is CASSRQWESGPEAFF.

In regard to this clonotype: One end of the junction is discordant with germline, which a read error may explain. The J gene is TRBJ2-7, the V gene TRBV10-3, with 13 bases fitting TRBD2. This CDR3 region has 16 residues. Germline CDR1 reads ENHRY; CDR2 reads SYGVKD. The CDR3 protein is CASSGSTSGRFYEQYF. The CDR3 nucleotides are TGTGCCAGCAGTGGGTCGACTAGCGGGAGGTTCTACGAGCAGTACTTC.

This clonotype was found once. This rearrangement joins TRBV6-1 to TRBJ1-3; no reliable D call. Trimming removed 6 bases from V and 4 bases from J, with 13 bases in between. Germline CDR1 is MNHNS and CDR2 is SASEGT. The CDR3 is 14 amino acids. The CDR3, as DNA: TGTGCCAGCAGAGGGCGGAATTACGGAAACACCATATATTTT. The encoded protein is CASRGRNYGNTIYF.

This clonotype was observed at least ten times. V and J are TRBV12-3 or TRBV12-4 and TRBJ2-1; the D gene is possibly TRBD2 (6 bases). This CDR3 has 17 residues. Trimming left V 5 bases short and J 0 bases short, with 17 bases between. CDR3 protein: CASSAARAGGSYNEQFF. CDR3 DNA sequence: TGTGCCAGCAGTGCCGCCCGGGCCGGGGGCTCCTACAATGAGCAGTTCTTC.

This clonotype was observed many times. The V call is TRBV13, the J call TRBJ1-1, with D possibly matching TRBD1 (6 bases). V shed 2 bases and J shed 5 bases, with 9 bases lying between them. Germline V gene lookup returns CDR1 PRHDT and CDR2 FYEKMQ (reference sequence). This CDR3 contains 13 residues. CDR3 in amino acids: CASSLSGATEAFF. CDR3 coding DNA: TGTGCCAGCAGCTTATCGGGGGCGACTGAAGCTTTCTTT.

The sample holds many counts of this clonotype. DNA for the CDR3: TGTGCCATCAGTGTCGACAGGGGGGAGAGTGAGCAGTACTTC. Translating it yields CAISVDRGESEQYF. The rearrangement uses TRBV10-3 and TRBJ2-7; 9 positions agree with TRBD1. CDR3 length: 14 amino acids. The J segment lost 7 bases and the V segment lost 4 bases, leaving 8 bases of the junction unmatched. Germline values: CDR1 ENHRY, CDR2 SYGVKD.

This clonotype was seen at least ten times. The chain combines TRBV7-2 with TRBJ2-7; D is undetermined. Germline CDR1 and CDR2: SGHTA and FQGNSA. Deletions cut 2 bases from V and 6 bases from J, with 14 bases between. The CDR3 consists of 14 residues. The CDR3 nucleotides read TGTGCCAGCAGCTTAAGTGTAGGGCTGAGCGAGCAGTACTTC. It translates to CASSLSVGLSEQYF.

This clonotype was seen ten or more times. The chain couples TRBV24-1 to TRBJ2-2; the D is unclear. V was clipped by 4 bases and J by 8 bases, with 13 bases between them. This CDR3 contains 14 residues. CDR1 and CDR2 (germline): KGHDR, SFDVKD. DNA for the CDR3: TGTGCCACCAGTGACCCCTATGGTGGGGGGGAGCTGTTTTTT. Its protein is CATSDPYGGGELFF.

This clonotype has a count of ten or more. The genes are TRBV7-8 and TRBJ2-2; no reliable D call. There are 14 residues in the CDR3. The V and J ends lost 5 bases and 1 base respectively, with 8 bases between them. Germline V gives CDR1 SGHVS, CDR2 FQNEAQ. CDR3 protein: CASSPQLNTGELFF. The CDR3 DNA follows: TGTGCCAGCAGCCCCCAATTGAACACCGGGGAGCTGTTTTTT.

This clonotype was counted ten times or more. This chain uses TRBV2 with TRBJ2-7; D may correspond to TRBD1 or TRBD2 (5 bases each). Germline assignment: CDR1 SNHLY and CDR2 FYNNEI. This CDR3 contains 14 residues. Between the trimmed V and J ends, which lost 5 bases and 6 bases, there was a span of 17 bases. CDR3 DNA sequence: TGTGCCAGCAGTCGAACCGGGACGGCCGTCGAGCAGTACTTC. It translates to CASSRTGTAVEQYF. The entire variable domain, with the rest obtained from reference TRBV2 and TRBJ2-7, is as follows: EPEVTQTPSHQVTQMGQEVILRCVPISNHLYFYWYRQILGQKVEFLVSFYNNEISEKSEIFDDQFSVERPDGSNFTLKIRSTKLEDSAMYFCASSRTGTAVEQYFGPGTRLTVT.

The genes are TRBV27 and TRBJ1-2; 9 bases map to TRBD1. The length of the CDR3 is 12 residues. Germline assignment: CDR1 MNHEY and CDR2 SMNVEV (reference sequence). V was pared by 6 bases and J by 7 bases, with 3 bases of the junction left unmatched. This CDR3 is CASRGQGRGYTF. In DNA, the CDR3 is TGTGCCAGCAGGGGACAGGGTCGTGGCTACACCTTC.

The rearrangement uses TRBV30 and TRBJ1-1; perhaps TRBD1 as D (6 bases). V lost 2 bases to trimming and J lost 4 bases, with 14 bases between them. The CDR3 runs 14 residues. Germline V gives CDR1 GTSNPN, CDR2 SVGIG (reference sequence). CDR3 sequence: CAWSTPTGRTEAFF. The CDR3 coding sequence is TGTGCCTGGAGTACTCCCACAGGGCGCACTGAAGCTTTCTTT.

This clonotype was seen ten or more times. The J gene is TRBJ1-6, the V gene TRBV4-2; D unclear. Germline-derived CDR1 and CDR2 are LGHNA and YNFKEQ. The V and J ends lost 0 bases and 10 bases respectively, with 10 bases between them. The CDR3 runs to 14 residues. The CDR3 is CASSQDSTNSPLHF. The CDR3 nucleotides are TGTGCCAGCAGCCAAGATTCGACGAACTCACCCCTCCACTTT.

Ten or more counts support this clonotype. The chain is built from TRBV20-1 and TRBJ2-7; possible D gene TRBD2, 5 bases. The CDR3 is made up of 14 amino acids. Trimming removed 0 bases at V and 7 bases at J, with 16 bases between. The V gene's germline CDR1 is DFQATT and CDR2 SNEGSKA (reference sequence). The CDR3 bases are TGCAGTGCTAGAGAACGGCGCGCGGGTGAAGAGCAGTACTTC. This codes for CSARERRAGEEQYF.